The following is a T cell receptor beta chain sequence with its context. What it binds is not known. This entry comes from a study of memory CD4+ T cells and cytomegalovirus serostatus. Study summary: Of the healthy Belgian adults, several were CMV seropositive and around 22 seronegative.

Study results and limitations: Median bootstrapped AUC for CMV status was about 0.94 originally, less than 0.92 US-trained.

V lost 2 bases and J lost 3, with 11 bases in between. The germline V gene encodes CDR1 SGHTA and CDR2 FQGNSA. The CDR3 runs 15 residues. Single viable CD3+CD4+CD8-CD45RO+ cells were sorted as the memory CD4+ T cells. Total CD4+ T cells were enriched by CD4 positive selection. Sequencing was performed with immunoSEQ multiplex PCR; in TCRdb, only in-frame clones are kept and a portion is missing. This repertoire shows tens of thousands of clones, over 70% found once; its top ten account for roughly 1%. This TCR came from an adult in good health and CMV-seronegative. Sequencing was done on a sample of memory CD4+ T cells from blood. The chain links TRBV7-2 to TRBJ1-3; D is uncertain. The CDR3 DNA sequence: TGTGCCAGCAGCTTAATGGAGGGTGGTGGAAACACCATATATTTT. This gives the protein CASSLMEGGGNTIYF.